These T cell receptor beta chains were read from a single sample in a study of identical twins. TCRdb fed the 5' RACE reads into MiXCR, producing one record per CDR3 protein. The data show roughly 500,000 distinct CDR3 sequences, 20% to 25% seen once. The data also belong to a second study, concerning T cells expressing NK-cell markers.

The sample taken for sequencing was CD4+ T cells sorted from blood. The receptor source for this set is a woman between 18 and 30 years old in good health. The CDR3 runs from the conserved cysteine through the conserved F or W. The D gene is left open where the match is weak. Not all rows give a size; the values are once, few, many and, for expanded clones, a class.

NA	TRBV29-1	many	TRBJ2-2	TGCAGCGTTGAACTTATCGGGACTGCTTGGGGCGGGGAGCTGTTTTTT	CSVELIGTAWGGELFF
TRBD1	TRBV19	few	TRBJ2-7	TGTGCCACCTCGGACAGGCCACCCTACGAGCAGTACTTC	CATSDRPPYEQYF
TRBD2	TRBV20-1	many	TRBJ2-7	TGCAGTGCCCTGGGACTAGCGGGAGGTGGCTACGAGCAGTACTTC	CSALGLAGGGYEQYF
NA	TRBV30	NA	TRBJ2-1	TGTGCCTGGAGTGTAGGTCTAGCGACGGGCAATGAGCAGTTCTTC	CAWSVGLATGNEQFF
NA	TRBV20-1	few	TRBJ1-1	TGCAGTGTCAGCCCCCAGGGCAGGAACACTGAAGCTTTCTTT	CSVSPQGRNTEAFF
TRBD1	TRBV6-1	NA	TRBJ2-2	TGTGCCAGCAGACTACGACAGGGGATCGGGGAGCTGTTTTTT	CASRLRQGIGELFF
NA	TRBV20-1	many	TRBJ1-1	TGCAGTGCTAGAGTAGGTGGGAACACTGAAGCTTTCTTT	CSARVGGNTEAFF
NA	TRBV5-1	NA	TRBJ2-3	TGCGCCAGCAGCTTGGGGGCTCACACAGATACGCAGTATTTT	CASSLGAHTDTQYF
TRBD2	TRBV7-9	few	TRBJ2-1	TGTGCCAGCAGCTCCCCGCCTAGCGGGGGGAGTGAGCAGTTCTTC	CASSSPPSGGSEQFF
NA	TRBV6-5	NA	TRBJ2-1	TGTGCCAGCAGTTATGAGAGACACCACTACAATGAGCAGTTCTTC	CASSYERHHYNEQFF
TRBD1	TRBV29-1	NA	TRBJ2-7	TGCAGCGTTGAGGGACAGGGGGCGGGAGAGCAGTACTTC	CSVEGQGAGEQYF
NA	TRBV6-2/TRBV6-3	NA	TRBJ2-1	TGTGCCAGCAGGGAAAGGGGGGCGGGAGACTACAATGAGCAGTTCTTC	CASRERGAGDYNEQFF
NA	TRBV9	NA	TRBJ2-1	TGTGCCAGCAGCACTCTGACAGAGATCTACAATGAGCAGTTCTTC	CASSTLTEIYNEQFF
NA	TRBV2	few	TRBJ2-3	TGTGCCAGCGGAGAGAGGGATACGCAGTATTTT	CASGERDTQYF
NA	TRBV28	many	TRBJ2-2	TGTGCCAGCAGTGAGTCGAACACCGGGGAGCTGTTTTTT	CASSESNTGELFF
TRBD2	TRBV20-1	NA	TRBJ2-4	TGCAGTGCTAGTAGGGGGTCCGGGACTAGCGGGATAAATTTTCAGTACTTC	CSASRGSGTSGINFQYF
NA	TRBV20-1	NA	TRBJ2-1	TGCAGTGCTAGAGTATCGGCTAGCAAGTCCTACAATGAGCAGTTCTTC	CSARVSASKSYNEQFF
NA	TRBV2	NA	TRBJ2-5	TGTGCCAGCAGAGATCCTGGGTCGCAGGAGACCCAGTACTTC	CASRDPGSQETQYF
NA	TRBV3-1	NA	TRBJ2-5	TGTGCCACCTCCGGAGGGGGCCGCGAGACCCAGTACTTC	CATSGGGRETQYF
NA	TRBV7-9	NA	TRBJ2-1	TGTGCCAGCACCTTCGGAGGCTCCTACAATGAGCAGTTCTTC	CASTFGGSYNEQFF
NA	TRBV10-3	NA	TRBJ1-5	TGTGCCATCAGTGAGTCCGAGGGGGATCAGCCCCAGCATTTT	CAISESEGDQPQHF
NA	TRBV10-3	few	TRBJ2-3	TGTGCCATCAGTGGGACGACTAGCACAGATACGCAGTATTTT	CAISGTTSTDTQYF
TRBD2	TRBV12-3/TRBV12-4	NA	TRBJ2-1	TGTGCCAGCAGTTTGAGCCTAGCGGACTACAATGAGCAGTTCTTC	CASSLSLADYNEQFF
NA	TRBV12-3/TRBV12-4	many	TRBJ2-1	TGTGCCAGCAGTTTAAGATTTGCCGCGTACAATGAGCAGTTCTTC	CASSLRFAAYNEQFF
TRBD2	TRBV5-1	few	TRBJ2-1	TGCGCCAGCAGCTTGGGACTAGCGGGAGATCGGGCCTATGAGCAGTTCTTC	CASSLGLAGDRAYEQFF
NA	TRBV20-1	few	TRBJ1-4	TGCAGTGCTAGCGTAGCAACTAATGAAAAACTGTTTTTT	CSASVATNEKLFF
NA	TRBV5-4	NA	TRBJ2-5	TGTGCCAGCAGCCGCCCCGGTGGGGAGGAGACCCAGTACTTC	CASSRPGGEETQYF
NA	TRBV6-2/TRBV6-3	NA	TRBJ2-2	TGTGCCAGCAGTTACTTCTTAACGGGCACCGGGGAGCTGTTTTTT	CASSYFLTGTGELFF
NA	TRBV10-1	many	TRBJ2-7	TGCGCCAGCAGTGAGAGCGGGTCCTACGAGCAGTACTTC	CASSESGSYEQYF
NA	TRBV10-3	NA	TRBJ2-7	TGTGCCACCAACTTGGCCGGACAGTCAAGTTACGAGCAGTACTTC	CATNLAGQSSYEQYF
NA	TRBV7-2	few	TRBJ1-1	TGTGCCAGCAGCTTACTGGGGGCTTTGACTGAAGCTTTCTTT	CASSLLGALTEAFF
NA	TRBV27	NA	TRBJ2-7	TGTGCCAGCAGTTTAACCAGGACGGCGCTCGAGCAGTACTTC	CASSLTRTALEQYF
NA	TRBV12-5	few	TRBJ1-1	TGTGCTAGTGGTTTGTCCCAGGGAGGAGGCACTGAAGCTTTCTTT	CASGLSQGGGTEAFF
TRBD2	TRBV5-1	many	TRBJ2-3	TGCGCCAGCAGCTCGGAACCGGCGGGAGTTCATACGCAGTATTTT	CASSSEPAGVHTQYF
TRBD2	TRBV18	NA	TRBJ2-7	TGTGCCAGCTCACCTTGGACTAGCGGGAAGGGTGGCGAGCAGTACTTC	CASSPWTSGKGGEQYF
NA	TRBV24-1	NA	TRBJ2-1	TGTGCCACCAGTGTAGGCTTTCGGAGTGAGCAGTTCTTC	CATSVGFRSEQFF
NA	TRBV5-1	NA	TRBJ2-3	TGCGCCAGCAGCGTCCAGGGCTTCACAGATACGCAGTATTTT	CASSVQGFTDTQYF
NA	TRBV5-1	NA	TRBJ2-3	TGCGCCAGCAGCGCCTCTAGCGCAGATACGCAGTATTTT	CASSASSADTQYF
NA	TRBV20-1	NA	TRBJ2-2	TGCAGTGCTAGTCAGGGAATCGGGGAGCTGTTTTTT	CSASQGIGELFF